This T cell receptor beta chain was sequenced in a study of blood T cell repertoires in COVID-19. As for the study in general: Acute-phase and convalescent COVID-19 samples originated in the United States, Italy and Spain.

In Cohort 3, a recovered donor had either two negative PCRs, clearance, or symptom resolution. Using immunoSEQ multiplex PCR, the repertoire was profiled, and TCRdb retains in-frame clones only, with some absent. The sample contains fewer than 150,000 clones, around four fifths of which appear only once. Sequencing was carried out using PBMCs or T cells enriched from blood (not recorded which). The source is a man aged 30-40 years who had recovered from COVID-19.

CDR3 residues: CASSQGLAGDEQYF. Here the CDR3 DNA reads TGTGCCAGCAGCCAGGGACTAGCGGGAGACGAGCAGTACTTC. This chain connects TRBV13 to TRBJ2-7; 14 bases map to TRBD2. CDR3 length: 14 amino acids. With V trimmed by 5 bases and J by 5 bases, 2 bases remained unmatched. CDR1 and CDR2 from the germline V gene are PRHDT and FYEKMQ (reference sequence).